This TCR beta chain was recorded in a study of shared clonotypes between healthy human individuals. Naive CD8 cells, CD45RO-negative and positively selected for CCR7, excluded terminally differentiated effector memory CD45RA+ cells. Profiled with immunoSEQ multiplex PCR; TCRdb holds only in-frame clones, not every one. The sample has about 2 million clones; approximately 94% are singletons. The sequencing sample was made of naive CD8+ T cells sorted from blood. This clonotype was obtained from a man younger than 30 in good health.

CDR3 DNA: TGTGCAAGTCGCTCCCGACAGGTTCGTCAGCCCCAGCATTTT. The encoded protein is CASRSRQVRQPQHF. The chain is built from TRBV12-2 and TRBJ1-5; the table's D call, TRBD1, has no DNA check behind it. TRBV12-2 is recorded as a pseudogene. The CDR3 is made up of 14 amino acids.